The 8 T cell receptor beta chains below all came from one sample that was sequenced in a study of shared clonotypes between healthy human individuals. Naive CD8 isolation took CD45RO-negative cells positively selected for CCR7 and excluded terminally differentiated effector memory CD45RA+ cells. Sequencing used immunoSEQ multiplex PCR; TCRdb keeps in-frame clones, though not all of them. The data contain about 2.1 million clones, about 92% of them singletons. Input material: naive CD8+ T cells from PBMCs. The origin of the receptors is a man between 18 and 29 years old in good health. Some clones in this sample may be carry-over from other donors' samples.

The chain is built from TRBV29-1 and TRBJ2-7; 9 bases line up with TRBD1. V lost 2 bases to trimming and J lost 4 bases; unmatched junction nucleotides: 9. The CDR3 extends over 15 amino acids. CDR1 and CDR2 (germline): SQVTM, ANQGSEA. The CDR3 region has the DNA TGCAGCGTTGAACTCCGAGACAGGGGGATTTACGAGCAGTACTTC. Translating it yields CSVELRDRGIYEQYF.

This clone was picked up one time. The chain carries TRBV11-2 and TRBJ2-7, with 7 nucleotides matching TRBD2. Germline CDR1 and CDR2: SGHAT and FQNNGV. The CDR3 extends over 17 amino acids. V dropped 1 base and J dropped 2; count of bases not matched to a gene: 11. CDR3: CASSLGMGGTSAYEQYF. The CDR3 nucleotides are TGTGCCAGCAGCTTAGGAATGGGGGGTACTAGCGCCTACGAGCAGTACTTC. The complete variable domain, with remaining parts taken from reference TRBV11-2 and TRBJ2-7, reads EAGVAQSPRYKIIEKRQSVAFWCNPISGHATLYWYQQILGQGPKLLIQFQNNGVVDDSQLPKDRFSAERLKGVDSTLKIQPAKLEDSAVYLCASSLGMGGTSAYEQYFGPGTRLTVT.

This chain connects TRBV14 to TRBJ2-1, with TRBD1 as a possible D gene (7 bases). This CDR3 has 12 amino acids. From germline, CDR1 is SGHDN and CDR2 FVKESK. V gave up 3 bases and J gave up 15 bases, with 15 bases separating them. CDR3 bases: TGTGCCAGCAGCCATGGAAAGCAGGGGGGGTTCTTC. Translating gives CASSHGKQGGFF.

For the CDR3, the DNA is TGTGCCAGCAGCGTAGGGGTAGGGCCTGGCACTGAAGCTTTCTTT. Translation: CASSVGVGPGTEAFF. The rearrangement uses TRBV9 and TRBJ1-1; D is uncertain. The CDR3 has 15 residues. V was cut by 0 bases and J by 4 bases, with 13 bases left in between. Germline CDR1 SGDLS, CDR2 YYNGEE.

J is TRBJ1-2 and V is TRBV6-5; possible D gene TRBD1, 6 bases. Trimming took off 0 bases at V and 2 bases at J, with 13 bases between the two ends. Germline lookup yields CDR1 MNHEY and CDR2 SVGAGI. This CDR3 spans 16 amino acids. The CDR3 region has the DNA TGTGCCAGCAGTTACTCGCGGGACACCGGAAACTATGGCTACACCTTC. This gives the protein CASSYSRDTGNYGYTF.

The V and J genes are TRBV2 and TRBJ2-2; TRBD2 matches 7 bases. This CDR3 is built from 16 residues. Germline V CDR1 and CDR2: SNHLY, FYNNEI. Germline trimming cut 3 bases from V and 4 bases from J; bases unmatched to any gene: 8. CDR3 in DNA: TGTGCCAGCAGTGACCGGGCGGGAGCAATCACCGGGGAGCTGTTTTTT. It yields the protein CASSDRAGAITGELFF.

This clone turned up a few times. Here the CDR3 reads CASSVGETNTGELFF. As DNA, the CDR3 is TGTGCCAGCAGTGTGGGGGAAACGAACACCGGGGAGCTGTTTTTT. The chain couples TRBV2 to TRBJ2-2, with D tentatively TRBD1 or TRBD2 (5 bases each). This CDR3 contains 15 residues. CDR1 and CDR2 from the germline V gene are SNHLY and FYNNEI. V dropped 4 bases and J dropped 0 bases, with 9 bases sitting between them.

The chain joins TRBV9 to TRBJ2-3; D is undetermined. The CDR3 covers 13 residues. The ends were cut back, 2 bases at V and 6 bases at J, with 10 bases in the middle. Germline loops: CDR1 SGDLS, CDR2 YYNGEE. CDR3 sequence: CASSVKDVDTQYF. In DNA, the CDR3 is TGTGCCAGCAGCGTTAAGGATGTGGATACGCAGTATTTT.